These 32 T cell receptor beta chains came from one sample sequenced in a study of blood T cell repertoires in COVID-19 (dated by TCRdb to the early 2020s). Library construction relied on the immunoSEQ multiplex PCR assay. Held by TCRdb, this immuneACCESS table contains in-frame sequences only and omits some clones. Under half of the omission traces to an unresolved V gene where checked; the cause of the rest is unknown. The sample table contains under 50,000 clones; only one count was recorded for roughly 90% of them. In total, the top ten clones hold 15% to 20% of the sample. The sample taken for sequencing was peripheral blood. All receptors come from a man between 65 and 85 years old with active COVID-19.

The CDR3: CASSQDWAGNNQPQHF. The CDR3 DNA reads TGTGCCAGCAGCCAAGATTGGGCAGGGAACAATCAGCCCCAGCATTTT. This sequence joins TRBV3-1 (or the pseudogene TRBV3-2) and TRBJ1-5; D might be TRBD1 (5 bases). Germline CDR1 LGHDT, CDR2 YNNKEL (reference sequence). The CDR3 totals 16 residues. Trimming removed 0 bases at V and 3 bases at J, with 12 bases between.

CDR3 sequence reads: CASSLVGQKNQPQHF. The CDR3 nucleotides read TGTGCCAGCAGCTTAGTTGGGCAGAAAAATCAGCCCCAGCATTTT. The chain employs TRBV7-2 and TRBJ1-5; no firm D call. Between the trimmed V and J ends, which lost 1 base and 4 bases, there was a span of 11 bases. The CDR3 sequence is 15 residues long. Germline assignment: CDR1 SGHTA and CDR2 FQGNSA.

The chain couples TRBV3-1 (or the pseudogene TRBV3-2) to TRBJ2-1; TRBD2 aligns across 7 bases. The CDR3 consists of 15 residues. Germline V gene data show CDR1 as LGHDT and CDR2 as YNNKEL (reference sequence). After removal of 1 base from V and 7 bases from J, the junction contained 7 bases not matched to a gene. This CDR3 is CASSQAWTSRNEQFF. The CDR3 DNA follows: TGTGCCAGCAGCCAAGCTTGGACTAGTCGGAATGAGCAGTTCTTC.

The V call is TRBV9, the J call TRBJ1-6; TRBD1 is a possible D gene (5 bases). V was cut by 3 bases and J by 7 bases, with 14 bases left in between. In germline, CDR1 is SGDLS, CDR2 YYNGEE. The CDR3 runs 15 residues. This chain's CDR3 is CASSATGLQNSPLHF. The CDR3 nucleotides are TGTGCCAGCAGCGCCACGGGACTACAGAATTCACCCCTCCACTTT.

V gene TRBV7-9 combines with J gene TRBJ1-6, with 8 bases aligning to TRBD1. Germline values: CDR1 SEHNR, CDR2 FQNEAQ (reference sequence). The V and J ends lost 5 bases and 3 bases, in that order; junction bases with no gene match: 6. The CDR3 consists of 16 residues. CDR3 protein: CASSQDRANYNSPLHF. The CDR3 DNA sequence: TGTGCCAGCAGCCAGGACAGGGCGAACTATAATTCACCCCTCCACTTT.

This chain joins TRBV5-1 and TRBJ2-6; TRBD2 might be the D (5 bases). V shed 4 bases and J shed 0 bases, with 11 bases lying between them. Germline CDR1 is SGHRS and CDR2 is YFSETQ. The CDR3 spans 16 residues. The CDR3 loop is CASSILRGSGANVLTF. Here the CDR3 DNA reads TGCGCCAGCAGCATCCTCCGGGGCTCTGGGGCCAACGTCCTGACTTTC.

J is TRBJ2-1 and V is TRBV5-1, with a tentative D call TRBD2 (6 bases). CDR3 length equals 15 residues. The ends were cut back, 1 base at V and 8 bases at J, with 16 bases in the middle. Germline CDR1 SGHRS, CDR2 YFSETQ. The DNA of the CDR3 is TGCGCCAGCAGCTTGTGGGACTCCCCGCCCGATGAGCAGTTCTTC. This codes for CASSLWDSPPDEQFF.

The chain joins TRBV5-1 to TRBJ2-7; 8 bases are shared with TRBD1. The CDR3 contains 15 residues. V shed 1 base, J shed 2 bases, and the junction held 5 bases outside the gene matches. Germline loops: CDR1 SGHRS, CDR2 YFSETQ. The CDR3, as DNA: TGCGCCAGCAGCTTGTGGACAGGGTCCACCTACGAGCAGTACTTC. Protein sequence: CASSLWTGSTYEQYF.

The CDR3 sequence: CASSSWASNTEAFF. The CDR3 nucleotides read TGTGCCAGCTCATCTTGGGCCTCGAACACTGAAGCTTTCTTT. This rearrangement joins TRBV18 to TRBJ1-1; D remains unclear. V was clipped by 5 bases and J by 1 base, with 11 bases between them. The germline CDR1 and CDR2 sequences are KGHSH and LQKENI. This CDR3 spans 14 amino acids.

This clone has only a few counts. The chain has TRBV2 and TRBJ2-7; 9 bases line up with TRBD2. V shed 11 bases, J shed 3 bases, and the junction held 8 bases outside the gene matches. The CDR3 totals 13 residues. CDR1 and CDR2 from the germline V gene are SNHLY and FYNNEI. CDR3 sequence reads: CAGQTSGDYEQYF. CDR3 coding DNA: TGTGCCGGTCAGACTAGCGGAGACTACGAGCAGTACTTC. Based on the CDR3 plus reference TRBV2 and TRBJ2-7, the full variable domain is EPEVTQTPSHQVTQMGQEVILRCVPISNHLYFYWYRQILGQKVEFLVSFYNNEISEKSEIFDDQFSVERPDGSNFTLKIRSTKLEDSAMYFCAGQTSGDYEQYFGPGTRLTVT.

The sample holds one count of this clone. This chain's CDR3 is CASSYGGGARETQYF. The CDR3 bases are TGTGCCAGCAGTTACGGCGGGGGGGCCAGAGAGACCCAGTACTTC. The V and J genes are TRBV6-2 or TRBV6-3 and TRBJ2-5; 9 bases agree with TRBD2. The CDR3 consists of 15 residues. In germline, CDR1 is MNHEY, CDR2 SVGEGT. The V segment lost 2 bases and the J segment 4 bases; nucleotides outside the gene matches: 5.

A single count supports this clone. V and J are TRBV7-6 and TRBJ2-7; D call uncertain. V gave up 6 bases and J gave up 0 bases, with 15 bases separating them. The CDR3 extends over 15 amino acids. From germline, CDR1 is SGHVS and CDR2 FNYEAQ. The CDR3 sequence is CASREYGSNSYEQYF. CDR3 in DNA: TGTGCCAGCAGGGAGTACGGGTCCAACTCCTACGAGCAGTACTTC.

CDR3 in amino acids: CASSYLTDTQYF. The DNA of the CDR3 is TGTGCCAGCAGTTACCTCACAGATACGCAGTATTTT. The V gene is TRBV6-2 or TRBV6-3, the J gene TRBJ2-3; no clear D gene. V was clipped by 2 bases and J by 2 bases, with 2 bases between them. This CDR3 has 12 residues. Germline V gene data show CDR1 as MNHEY and CDR2 as SVGEGT.

V and J are TRBV23-1 and TRBJ1-6; no clear D. TRBV23-1 is recorded as an ORF, its role being uncertain. CDR3 length equals 16 residues. The V end lost 0 bases, the J end lost 0 bases, and 6 bases lay between the germline ends. The CDR3 loop reads CASSQSLSSYNSPLHF. In DNA, the CDR3 is TGCGCCAGCAGTCAATCATTGAGCTCCTATAATTCACCCCTCCACTTT.

This clone has a single count. The gene calls are TRBV29-1 and TRBJ2-7; 10 bases fit TRBD2. V gave up 6 bases and J gave up 8 bases; unmatched junction bases: 22. The CDR3 is 17 amino acids. The germline gives CDR1 SQVTM, CDR2 ANQGSEA. The CDR3 region has the DNA TGCAGCGTATTGAAGAGTCGGGGGCCCACTAGCGGGACCCAGCAGTACTTC. Protein sequence: CSVLKSRGPTSGTQQYF.

This clone has only a few counts. The chain uses TRBV14 and TRBJ2-5; 7 nucleotides agree with TRBD1. This CDR3 spans 14 amino acids. Per the germline V gene, CDR1 is SGHDN and CDR2 is FVKESK. V lost 3 bases to trimming and J lost 5 bases; unmatched junction nucleotides: 6. CDR3 region: CASSQNRGKETQYF. The CDR3 nucleotides are TGTGCCAGCAGCCAGAACAGGGGAAAGGAGACCCAGTACTTC.

This CDR3 is CASSHQTGRGGELFF. The CDR3 coding sequence is TGCGCCAGCAGCCACCAGACAGGGCGAGGCGGGGAGCTGTTTTTT. V and J are TRBV4-3 and TRBJ2-2; TRBD1 aligns across 7 bases. Per the germline V gene, CDR1 is LGHNA and CDR2 is YSLEER. V shed 3 bases and J 7 bases; nucleotides not matched to a gene: 8. This CDR3 has 15 residues.

This clone was seen a single time. DNA of the CDR3: TGCGCCAGCAGCTTCCAGGGGAACACTGAAGCTTTCTTT. This translates into CASSFQGNTEAFF. The chain uses TRBV5-1 and TRBJ1-1; a possible D gene is TRBD1 (5 bases). V was clipped by 2 bases and J by 1 base, with 6 bases between them. CDR3 length equals 13 residues. CDR1 is SGHRS and CDR2 is YFSETQ in the germline V gene.

The rearrangement links TRBV7-2 to TRBJ2-5; 9 bases fit TRBD2. The CDR3 totals 16 residues. The germline V gene has CDR1 SGHTA and CDR2 FQGNSA. Trimming removed 2 bases from V and 0 bases from J; junction bases left unmatched: 4. CDR3 amino acids: CASSLLSGSHQETQYF. CDR3 sequence (DNA): TGTGCCAGCAGCTTACTTAGCGGGAGTCACCAAGAGACCCAGTACTTC.

This clone was counted once. The chain combines TRBV4-2 with TRBJ2-4; TRBD1 matches 10 bases. V lost 10 bases, J lost 1 base, and 13 bases stayed unmatched. The CDR3 is 17 residues long. The germline V gene encodes CDR1 LGHNA and CDR2 YNFKEQ. This CDR3 reads CATPGQGVWCAKNIQYF. In nucleotides, the CDR3 is TGTGCCACGCCCGGACAGGGGGTTTGGTGTGCCAAAAACATTCAGTACTTC.

The count of this clone is one. The chain carries TRBV7-2 and TRBJ2-5; tentatively, D is TRBD1 (5 bases). There are 14 residues in the CDR3. Germline values: CDR1 SGHTA, CDR2 FQGNSA. With 0 bases removed from V and 4 bases from J, the gap between germline ends came to 9 bases. The CDR3 loop reads CASSLAGHGETQYF. The CDR3 DNA sequence: TGTGCCAGCAGCTTAGCTGGACACGGAGAGACCCAGTACTTC.

This rearrangement joins TRBV19 to TRBJ2-7; D unresolved. V was cut by 1 base and J by 1 base, with 5 bases left in between. CDR1 and CDR2 (germline): LNHDA, SQIVND (reference sequence). The CDR3 totals 13 residues. The CDR3 DNA reads TGTGCCAGTAGTATAGTACTATCCTACGAGCAGTACTTC. Translation: CASSIVLSYEQYF.

CDR3 nucleotide sequence: TGTGCCAGCTCCCCCATACCCCCTAGCGGGAGTAACAATGAGCAGTTCTTC. Encoded protein: CASSPIPPSGSNNEQFF. V usage is TRBV18 and J usage is TRBJ2-1, with TRBD2 identical over 10 bases. V shed 6 bases, J shed 5 bases, and the junction held 13 bases outside the gene matches. CDR3 length: 17 amino acids. Germline V gene data show CDR1 as KGHSH and CDR2 as LQKENI.

The J gene is TRBJ1-1, the V gene TRBV5-5, with 7 bases lining up with TRBD1. Germline trimming cut 4 bases from V and 5 bases from J; bases unmatched to any gene: 8. This CDR3 comprises 14 residues. In germline, CDR1 is SGHKS, CDR2 YYEKEE (reference sequence). For the CDR3, the DNA is TGTGCCAGCAGCCCAGGTCAGGGGGAAACTGAAGCTTTCTTT. This gives the protein CASSPGQGETEAFF. The variable domain in full, with the rest retrieved from reference TRBV5-5 and TRBJ1-1, is DAGVTQSPTHLIKTRGQQVTLRCSPISGHKSVSWYQQVLGQGPQFIFQYYEKEERGRGNFPDRFSARQFPNYSSELNVNALLLGDSALYLCASSPGQGETEAFFGQGTRLTVV.

The chain joins TRBV7-9 to TRBJ2-4, with D maybe TRBD2 (6 bases). The V end lost 5 bases, the J end lost 1 base, and 18 bases lay between the germline ends. Per germline, CDR1 SEHNR and CDR2 FQNEAQ (reference sequence). The CDR3 covers 17 residues. The CDR3 spells CASSLGSGGIAKNIQYF. The CDR3 DNA sequence: TGTGCCAGCAGCCTAGGCTCCGGCGGGATTGCCAAAAACATTCAGTACTTC.

This chain connects TRBV3-1 (or the pseudogene TRBV3-2) to TRBJ1-6, with TRBD1 matching 9 bases. CDR1 is LGHDT and CDR2 is YNNKEL in the germline V gene (reference sequence). This CDR3 spans 14 amino acids. Trimming cost V 3 bases and J 7 bases; bases outside gene matches: 1. The CDR3 sequence is CASSQGQGNSPLHF. The CDR3 nucleotides read TGTGCCAGCAGCCAGGGACAGGGAAATTCACCCCTCCACTTT.

The V gene is TRBV7-2, the J gene TRBJ2-1, with D perhaps TRBD1 (7 bases). The CDR3 is 15 residues long. V was shortened by 2 bases and J by 6 bases, with 14 bases between the two germline ends. Germline values: CDR1 SGHTA, CDR2 FQGNSA. CDR3 in amino acids: CASSLQAGGRNEQFF. The CDR3 DNA sequence: TGTGCCAGCAGCTTACAGGCAGGGGGGCGCAATGAGCAGTTCTTC.

The chain joins TRBV7-9 to TRBJ2-1; the D gene is possibly TRBD2 (5 bases). The ends were cut back, 5 bases at V and 1 base at J, with 12 bases in the middle. The CDR3 runs 15 residues. Germline CDR1 SEHNR, CDR2 FQNEAQ (reference sequence). CDR3 loop: CASSQPPGSYNEQFF. In DNA, the CDR3 is TGTGCCAGCAGCCAACCCCCGGGGTCCTACAATGAGCAGTTCTTC. Together with reference TRBV7-9 and TRBJ2-1, the CDR3 gives the full variable domain: DTGVSQNPRHKITKRGQNVTFRCDPISEHNRLYWYRQTLGQGPEFLTYFQNEAQLEKSRLLSDRFSAERPKGSFSTLEIQRTEQGDSAMYLCASSQPPGSYNEQFFGPGTRLTVL.

The CDR3 sequence: CASRNRGLSGYTF. In DNA form, the CDR3 reads TGTGCCAGCAGGAACAGGGGGCTCAGTGGCTACACCTTC. The chain couples TRBV6-5 to TRBJ1-2, with 9 bases matching TRBD1. CDR1 and CDR2 (germline): MNHEY, SVGAGI. J lost 7 bases, V lost 6 bases, and 6 bases had no gene match. CDR3 size: 13 residues.

The rearrangement joins TRBV5-1 to TRBJ2-5, with D perhaps matching TRBD1 (5 bases). CDR3 length: 14 residues. Trimming took off 4 bases at V and 0 bases at J, with 10 bases between the two ends. Germline-derived CDR1 and CDR2 are SGHRS and YFSETQ. CDR3 amino acids: CASSPDTYQETQYF. The CDR3 DNA reads TGCGCCAGCAGCCCGGACACCTACCAAGAGACCCAGTACTTC.

The V and J genes are TRBV28 and TRBJ2-2, with 8 bases lining up with TRBD2. Germline V gene sequence: CDR1 MDHEN, CDR2 SYDVKM. The CDR3 length is 16 residues. V dropped 5 bases and J dropped 6; count of bases not matched to a gene: 11. CDR3 nucleotides: TGTGCCAGCAGTCCCGGCGGTCTAGCGGGCCCCGGGGAGCTGTTTTTT. Translated, it gives CASSPGGLAGPGELFF.

This sequence joins TRBV6-6 and TRBJ1-2; no firm D call. Germline CDR1 is MNHNY and CDR2 is SVGAGI (reference sequence). The V end lost 5 bases, the J end lost 4 bases, and 11 bases lay between the germline ends. The CDR3 contains 13 residues. The CDR3 loop is CASSTQTGYGYTF. The CDR3 DNA is TGTGCCAGCAGTACGCAGACTGGCTATGGCTACACCTTC.